This T cell receptor beta chain was sequenced in a study of T cell responses to AZD1222 COVID-19 vaccine listed by TCRdb under 2021. For context, the study as a whole: AZD1222 recipients with second doses at about 4 weeks or about 12 weeks were pooled, because spike-specific TCR depth and breadth did not differ between schedules. A total of 230 to 250 trial participants underwent TCR sequencing, of whom approximately 200 had received two doses of AZD1222 and some 25 had received two doses of the MenACWY control vaccine. Trial participants were enrolled by age into subgroups of 18-55, 56-69 and 70-plus years, and around 150, 28 and 57 TCR-sequenced participants, respectively, were included in these subgroups.

In the paper's terms, the time point label means: baseline before first vaccination. Vaccinee samples came from UK trials COV001 and COV002, including a single-blind randomized controlled phase 2/3 trial of AZD1222 (ChAdOx1 nCoV-19) in healthy adults. Trial participant PBMC samples were collected at day 0 and day 28 after the second dose for TCRbeta chain sequencing. What the authors observed across the whole study: The 56-69-year group was small, and its depth increase did not reach significance, likely because of low power. After two AZD1222 doses, spike-specific TCR breadth and depth were significantly higher than at day 0 and than in MenACWY recipients. No day 14 peak-response samples were available, so repertoires were characterized only after the peak T cell response. Conclusions about previously exposed vaccinees were limited because only 6 or 7 AZD1222 recipients were SARS-CoV-2 seropositive at baseline. CD4 TCRs associated with the vaccine covered the entire spike protein, and the dominant responses were in regions 160-218 and 743-854. Most participants were white British and females outnumbered males, and the authors suggested that clonal diversity may have been underestimated. Reportedly, close to half of the unique spike-specific TCRs recognized epitopes lying outside the regions that are mutated in the B.1.351 and B.1.1.7 variants.

Relative to germline, V is 0 bases shorter and J is 8 bases shorter, with 13 bases between their ends. Based on the germline V gene, the CDR1 and CDR2 sequences are MGHRA and YSYEKL. There are 14 amino acids in the CDR3, from cysteine to phenylalanine inclusive. Only the CDR3 DNA is retained, 42 bases long and in frame from the first base. Comments on this clone: Its recognized antigen is unknown. Per-base qualities were not stored, and no clone one base away is much larger.

The CDR3 regions of human TCRbeta chains were analyzed by immunosequencing. The paper's processing steps were these. Repertoire TCRs were checked for matches against a reference library of SARS-CoV-2-specific TCRs that had been generated using the MIRA antigen-specificity platform. Breadth meant the fraction of unique TCRs that were SARS-CoV-2-associated, whereas depth meant the fraction of total T cells that were SARS-CoV-2-associated. Using the MIRA data, every spike-specific TCR was mapped to the spike region that the TCR reacted to and assigned to either a CD4 or a CD8 class. Log10-transformed breadth and depth values were compared by one-way ANOVA with Sidak's multiple comparisons tests. TCRdb's version of the immuneACCESS table is confined to in-frame rearrangements and falls short of the full clone set. An unresolved V gene accounts for under half of the shortfall where checked; the remainder is of unknown origin. V and J calls and clone size follow that table, whereas D and trimming were derived from the DNA. Within this sample are 84,000 or so clones, with about 90% of them counted one time only. 1.5% of the sample lies in the top ten.

The origin of this receptor is an adult in good health. The sequence is built from TRBV4-1 and TRBJ1-2; the D gene is perhaps TRBD1, from 6 matching bases. The sample consisted of peripheral blood, taken on day 0 of AZD1222 vaccination. The CDR3 loop reads CASSQDPGGWGYTF. The nucleotide sequence reads TGCGCCAGCAGCCAAGATCCTGGGGGCTGGGGCTACACCTTC.